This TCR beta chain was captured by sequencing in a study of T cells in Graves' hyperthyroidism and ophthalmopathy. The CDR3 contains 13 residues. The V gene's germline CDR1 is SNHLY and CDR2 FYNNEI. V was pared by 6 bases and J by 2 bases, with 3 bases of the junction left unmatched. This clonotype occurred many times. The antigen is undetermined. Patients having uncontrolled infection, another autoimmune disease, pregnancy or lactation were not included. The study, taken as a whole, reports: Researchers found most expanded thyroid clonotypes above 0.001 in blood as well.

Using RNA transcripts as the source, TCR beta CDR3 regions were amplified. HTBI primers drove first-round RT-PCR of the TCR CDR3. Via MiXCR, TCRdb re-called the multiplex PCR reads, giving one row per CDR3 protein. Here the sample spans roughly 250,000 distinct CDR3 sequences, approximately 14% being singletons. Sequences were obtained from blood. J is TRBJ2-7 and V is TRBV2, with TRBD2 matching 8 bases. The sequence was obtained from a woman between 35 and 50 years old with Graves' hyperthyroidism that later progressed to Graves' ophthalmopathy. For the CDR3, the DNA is TGTGCCAGCAGAACTAGCGGTACCTACGAGCAGTACTTC. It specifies CASRTSGTYEQYF.